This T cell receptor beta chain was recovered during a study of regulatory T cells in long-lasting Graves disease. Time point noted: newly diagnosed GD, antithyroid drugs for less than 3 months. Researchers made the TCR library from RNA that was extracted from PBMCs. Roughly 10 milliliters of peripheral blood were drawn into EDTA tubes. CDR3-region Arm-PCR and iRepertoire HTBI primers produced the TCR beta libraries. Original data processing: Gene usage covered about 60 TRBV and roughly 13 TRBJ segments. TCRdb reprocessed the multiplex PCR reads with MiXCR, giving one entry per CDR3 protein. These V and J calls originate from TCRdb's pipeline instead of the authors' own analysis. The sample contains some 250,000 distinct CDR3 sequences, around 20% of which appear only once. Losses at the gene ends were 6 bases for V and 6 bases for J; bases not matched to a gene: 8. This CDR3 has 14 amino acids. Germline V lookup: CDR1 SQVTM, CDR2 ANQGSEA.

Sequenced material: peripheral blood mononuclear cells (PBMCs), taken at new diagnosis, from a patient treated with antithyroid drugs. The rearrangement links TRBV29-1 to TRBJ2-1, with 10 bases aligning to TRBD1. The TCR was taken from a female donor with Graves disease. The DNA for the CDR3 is TGCAGCGTGGGGGGGACAGGGGCCTCCAATGAGCAGTTCTTC. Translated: CSVGGTGASNEQFF.